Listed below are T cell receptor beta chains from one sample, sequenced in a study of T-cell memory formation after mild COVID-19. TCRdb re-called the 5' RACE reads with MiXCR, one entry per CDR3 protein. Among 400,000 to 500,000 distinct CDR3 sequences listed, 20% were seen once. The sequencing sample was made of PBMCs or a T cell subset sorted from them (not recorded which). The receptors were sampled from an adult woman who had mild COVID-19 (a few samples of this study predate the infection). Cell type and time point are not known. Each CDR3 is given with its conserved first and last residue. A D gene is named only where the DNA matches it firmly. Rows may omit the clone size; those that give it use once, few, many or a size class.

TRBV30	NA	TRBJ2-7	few	CAWSTPGGGQYF	TGTGCCTGGAGTACCCCTGGAGGAGGGCAGTACTTC
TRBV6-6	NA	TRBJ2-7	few	CASSFPGGVYEQYF	TGTGCCAGCAGTTTTCCCGGAGGCGTCTACGAGCAGTACTTC
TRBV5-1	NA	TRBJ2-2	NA	CASSFRWESTGELFF	TGCGCCAGCAGCTTCCGTTGGGAGAGCACCGGGGAGCTGTTTTTT
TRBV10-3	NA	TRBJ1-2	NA	CAISQGTRNGYTF	TGTGCCATCAGTCAGGGTACCCGGAATGGCTACACCTTC
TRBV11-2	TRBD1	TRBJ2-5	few	CASSPRDSWMTQYF	TGTGCCAGCAGCCCCCGGGACAGCTGGATGACCCAGTACTTC
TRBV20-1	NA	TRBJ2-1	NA	CSAIGSYNEQFF	TGCAGTGCAATCGGATCGTACAATGAGCAGTTCTTC
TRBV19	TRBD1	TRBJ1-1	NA	CASRETGVTEAFF	TGTGCCAGTAGAGAGACAGGGGTCACTGAAGCTTTCTTT
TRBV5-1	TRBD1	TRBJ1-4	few	CASSFRGRANEKLFF	TGCGCCAGCAGCTTCAGGGGGAGGGCTAATGAAAAACTGTTTTTT
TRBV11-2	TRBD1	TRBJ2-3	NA	CASSLSAWDSPTDTQYF	TGTGCCAGCAGCTTATCCGCCTGGGACAGCCCCACAGATACGCAGTATTTT
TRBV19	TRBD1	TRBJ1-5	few	CASRRAGGNQPQHF	TGTGCCAGTAGAAGAGCAGGGGGCAACCAGCCCCAGCATTTT
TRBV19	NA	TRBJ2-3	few	CASSIGLWGTHTDTQYF	TGTGCCAGTAGTATAGGCCTCTGGGGTACACATACAGATACGCAGTATTTT
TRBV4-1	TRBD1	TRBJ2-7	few	CASSPREITGGKTYEQYF	TGCGCCAGCAGCCCGCGCGAGATAACAGGGGGCAAGACCTACGAGCAGTACTTC
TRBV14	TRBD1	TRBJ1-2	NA	CASSQGTGTSYTF	TGTGCCAGCAGCCAAGGGACAGGGACCAGCTACACCTTC
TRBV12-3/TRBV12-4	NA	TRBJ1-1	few	CASTRRGTEAFF	TGTGCCAGCACGCGTAGGGGCACTGAAGCTTTCTTT
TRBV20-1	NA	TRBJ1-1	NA	CSASSGASIPEAFF	TGCAGTGCTTCGTCAGGGGCTTCTATCCCTGAAGCTTTCTTT
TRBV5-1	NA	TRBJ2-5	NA	CASSPRGVQETQDF	TGCGCCAGCAGCCCGCGCGGGGTCCAAGAGACCCAGGACTTC
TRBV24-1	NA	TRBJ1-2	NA	CATSSQGVYGYTF	TGTGCCACCAGTTCGCAGGGAGTCTATGGCTACACCTTC
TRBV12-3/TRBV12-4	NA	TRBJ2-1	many	CASSLGLAASYNEQFF	TGTGCCAGCAGTTTAGGCCTCGCGGCCTCCTACAATGAGCAGTTCTTC
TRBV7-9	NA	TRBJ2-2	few	CASSLGQTPSANTGELFF	TGTGCCAGCAGCTTAGGTCAGACCCCAAGCGCGAACACCGGGGAGCTGTTTTTT
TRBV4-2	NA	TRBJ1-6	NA	CASSQDPGRNNSPLHF	TGTGCCAGCAGCCAAGATCCCGGACGGAATAATTCACCCCTCCACTTT
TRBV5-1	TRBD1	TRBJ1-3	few	CASSWGTGGNTIYF	TGCGCCAGCAGCTGGGGGACAGGCGGAAACACCATATATTTT
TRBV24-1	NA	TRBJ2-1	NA	CATSEVGLSTNEQFF	TGTGCCACCAGTGAAGTTGGTCTATCAACCAATGAGCAGTTCTTC
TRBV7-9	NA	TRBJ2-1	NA	CASSLWTGHLGNEQFF	TGTGCCAGCAGCTTATGGACCGGGCATCTGGGGAATGAGCAGTTCTTC
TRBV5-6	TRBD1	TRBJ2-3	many	CASSLYEGQGRNTQYF	TGTGCCAGCAGCTTGTACGAAGGACAGGGACGGAATACGCAGTATTTT
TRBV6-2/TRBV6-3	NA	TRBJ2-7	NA	CASSYVLGSVTRGEQYF	TGTGCCAGCAGTTACGTCTTGGGTTCGGTGACTCGAGGGGAGCAGTACTTC
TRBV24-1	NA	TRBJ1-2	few	CATSGRGTPGGYTF	TGTGCCACCAGTGGGCGCGGAACCCCTGGTGGCTACACCTTC
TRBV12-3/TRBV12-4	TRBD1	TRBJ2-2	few	CASRGTGGATGELFF	TGTGCCAGCAGGGGGACAGGGGGCGCAACCGGGGAGCTGTTTTTT
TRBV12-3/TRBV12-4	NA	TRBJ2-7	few	CASSLDGGGVYEQYF	TGTGCCAGCAGTTTAGATGGCGGAGGGGTATACGAGCAGTACTTC
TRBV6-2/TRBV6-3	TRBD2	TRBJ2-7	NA	CASSFTIGTSGTGRYEQYF	TGTGCCAGCAGTTTCACAATCGGGACTAGCGGGACTGGGCGGTACGAGCAGTACTTC
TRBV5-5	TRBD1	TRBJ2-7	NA	CASSQLGQGTYEQYF	TGTGCCAGCAGCCAATTGGGACAGGGAACCTACGAGCAGTACTTC
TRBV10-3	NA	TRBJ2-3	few	CAISGDYGKNSGTDTQYF	TGTGCCATCAGTGGCGACTATGGAAAAAATAGCGGCACAGATACGCAGTATTTT
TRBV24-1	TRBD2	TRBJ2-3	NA	CATSDLSGSTADTQYF	TGTGCCACCAGTGATTTAAGCGGGAGTACTGCAGATACGCAGTATTTT
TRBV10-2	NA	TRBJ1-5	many	CASSESLLHINQPQHF	TGCGCCAGCAGTGAGTCGCTGTTGCACATTAATCAGCCCCAGCATTTT
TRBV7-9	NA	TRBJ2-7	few	CASSQESLSYEQYF	TGTGCCAGCAGCCAAGAGTCACTCTCCTACGAGCAGTACTTC
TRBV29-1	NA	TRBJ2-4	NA	CSVVGVPKNIQYF	TGCAGCGTTGTAGGTGTGCCCAAAAACATTCAGTACTTC
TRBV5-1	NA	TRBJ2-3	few	CASQSDSTTDTQYF	TGCGCCAGCCAATCGGACAGCACCACAGATACGCAGTATTTT
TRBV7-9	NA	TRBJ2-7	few	CASSLFDEQYF	TGTGCCAGCAGCTTATTCGACGAGCAGTACTTC
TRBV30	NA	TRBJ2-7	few	CAWSQSGTDEQYF	TGTGCCTGGAGTCAGTCAGGTACCGACGAGCAGTACTTC
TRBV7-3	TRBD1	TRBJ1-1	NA	CASSLGQDHTEAFF	TGTGCCAGCAGCTTAGGACAGGACCACACTGAAGCTTTCTTT
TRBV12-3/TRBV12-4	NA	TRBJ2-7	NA	CASSVQGFGYEQYF	TGTGCCAGCAGTGTTCAGGGGTTTGGATACGAGCAGTACTTC
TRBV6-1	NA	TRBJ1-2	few	CASSDYLSYGYTF	TGTGCCAGCAGTGATTACCTTAGCTATGGCTACACCTTC
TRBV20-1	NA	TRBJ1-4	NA	CSARGTVEKLFF	TGCAGTGCTAGAGGGACAGTAGAAAAACTGTTTTTT
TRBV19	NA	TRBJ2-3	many	CASSVGLADTQYF	TGTGCCAGTAGTGTGGGTCTGGCAGATACGCAGTATTTT
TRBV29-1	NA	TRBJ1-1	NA	CSVIRDTEAFF	TGCAGCGTTATTCGGGACACTGAAGCTTTCTTT
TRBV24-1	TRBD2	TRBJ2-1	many	CATSDLTSGGVQEQFF	TGTGCCACCAGTGATTTGACTAGCGGGGGGGTTCAGGAGCAGTTCTTC
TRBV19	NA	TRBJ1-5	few	CASSKGSQPQHF	TGTGCCAGTAGTAAAGGCTCTCAGCCCCAGCATTTT
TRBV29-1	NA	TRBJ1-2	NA	CSVEDLNRWGDYGYTF	TGCAGCGTTGAAGATCTTAACCGGTGGGGCGACTATGGCTACACCTTC
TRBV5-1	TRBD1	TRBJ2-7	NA	CASSDGTGSRYF	TGCGCCAGCAGCGACGGGACAGGGAGTCGGTACTTC
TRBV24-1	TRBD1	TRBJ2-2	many	CATTGGANTGELFF	TGTGCCACCACAGGGGGCGCGAACACCGGGGAGCTGTTTTTT
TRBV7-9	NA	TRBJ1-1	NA	CASSPSPGDKGDTEAFF	TGTGCCAGCAGCCCAAGCCCTGGGGACAAGGGGGACACTGAAGCTTTCTTT
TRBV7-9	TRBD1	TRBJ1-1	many	CASSKGARNTEAFF	TGTGCCAGCAGCAAGGGGGCCAGGAACACTGAAGCTTTCTTT
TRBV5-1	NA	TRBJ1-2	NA	CASSQDPGAYYGYTF	TGCGCCAGCAGCCAGGACCCGGGAGCTTACTATGGCTACACCTTC
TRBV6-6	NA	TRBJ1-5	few	CASTEQGISNQPQHF	TGTGCCAGCACCGAACAGGGTATTAGCAATCAGCCCCAGCATTTT
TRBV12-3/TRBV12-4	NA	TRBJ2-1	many	CASSPRYNEQFF	TGTGCCAGCAGCCCCCGGTACAATGAGCAGTTCTTC
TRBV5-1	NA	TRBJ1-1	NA	CASSPTPVNTEAFF	TGCGCCAGCAGCCCCACCCCAGTGAACACTGAAGCTTTCTTT
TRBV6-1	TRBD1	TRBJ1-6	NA	CAIQDRGGYSPLHF	TGTGCCATTCAGGACAGGGGGGGCTATTCACCCCTCCACTTT
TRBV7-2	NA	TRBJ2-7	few	CASSLLTSYEQYF	TGTGCCAGCAGCCTTTTGACTAGCTACGAGCAGTACTTC